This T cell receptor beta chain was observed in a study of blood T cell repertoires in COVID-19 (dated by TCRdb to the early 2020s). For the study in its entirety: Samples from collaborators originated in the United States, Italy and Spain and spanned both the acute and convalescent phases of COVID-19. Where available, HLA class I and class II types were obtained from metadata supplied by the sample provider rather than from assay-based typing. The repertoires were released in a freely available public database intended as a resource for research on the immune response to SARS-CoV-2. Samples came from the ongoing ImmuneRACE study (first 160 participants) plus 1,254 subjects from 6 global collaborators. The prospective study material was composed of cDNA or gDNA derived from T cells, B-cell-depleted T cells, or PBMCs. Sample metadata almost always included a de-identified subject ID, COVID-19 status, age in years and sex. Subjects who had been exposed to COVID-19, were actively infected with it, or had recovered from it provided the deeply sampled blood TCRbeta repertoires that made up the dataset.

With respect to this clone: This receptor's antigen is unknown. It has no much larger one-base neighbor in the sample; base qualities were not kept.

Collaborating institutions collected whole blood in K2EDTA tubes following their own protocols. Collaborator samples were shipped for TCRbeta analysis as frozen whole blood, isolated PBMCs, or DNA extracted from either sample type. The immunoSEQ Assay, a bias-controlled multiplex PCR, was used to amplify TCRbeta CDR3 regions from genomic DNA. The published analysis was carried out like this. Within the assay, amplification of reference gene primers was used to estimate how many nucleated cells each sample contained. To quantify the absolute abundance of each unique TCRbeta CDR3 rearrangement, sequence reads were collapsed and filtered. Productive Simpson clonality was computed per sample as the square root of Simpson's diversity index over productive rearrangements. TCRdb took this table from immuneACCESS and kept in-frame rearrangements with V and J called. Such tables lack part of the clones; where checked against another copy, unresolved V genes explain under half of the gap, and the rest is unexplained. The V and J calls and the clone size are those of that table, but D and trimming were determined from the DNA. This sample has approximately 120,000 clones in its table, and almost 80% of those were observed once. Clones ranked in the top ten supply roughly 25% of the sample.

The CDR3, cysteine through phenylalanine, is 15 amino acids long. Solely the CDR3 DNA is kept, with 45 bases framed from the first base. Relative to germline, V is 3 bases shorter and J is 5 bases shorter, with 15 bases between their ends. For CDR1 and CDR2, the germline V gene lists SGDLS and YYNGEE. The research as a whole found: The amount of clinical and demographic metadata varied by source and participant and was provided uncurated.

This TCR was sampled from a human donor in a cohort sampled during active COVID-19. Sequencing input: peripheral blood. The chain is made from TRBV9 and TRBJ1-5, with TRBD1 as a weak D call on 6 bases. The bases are TGTGCCAGCAGCGCAACAGGGAAGAGGGATCAGCCCCAGCATTTT. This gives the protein CASSATGKRDQPQHF.